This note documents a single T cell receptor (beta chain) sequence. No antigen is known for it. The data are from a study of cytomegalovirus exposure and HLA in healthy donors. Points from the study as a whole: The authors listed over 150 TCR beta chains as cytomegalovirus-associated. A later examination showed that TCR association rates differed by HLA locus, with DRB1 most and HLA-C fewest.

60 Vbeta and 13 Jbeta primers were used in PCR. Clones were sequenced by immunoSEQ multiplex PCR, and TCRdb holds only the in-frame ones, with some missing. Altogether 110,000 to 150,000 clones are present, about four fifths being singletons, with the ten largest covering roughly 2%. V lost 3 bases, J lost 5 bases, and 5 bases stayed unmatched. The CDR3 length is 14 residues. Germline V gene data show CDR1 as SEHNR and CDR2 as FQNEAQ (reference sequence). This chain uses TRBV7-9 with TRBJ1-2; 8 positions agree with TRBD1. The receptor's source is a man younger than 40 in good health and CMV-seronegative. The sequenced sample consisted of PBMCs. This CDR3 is CASSFRQGWYGYTF. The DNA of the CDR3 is TGTGCCAGCAGCTTCCGACAGGGGTGGTATGGCTACACCTTC.